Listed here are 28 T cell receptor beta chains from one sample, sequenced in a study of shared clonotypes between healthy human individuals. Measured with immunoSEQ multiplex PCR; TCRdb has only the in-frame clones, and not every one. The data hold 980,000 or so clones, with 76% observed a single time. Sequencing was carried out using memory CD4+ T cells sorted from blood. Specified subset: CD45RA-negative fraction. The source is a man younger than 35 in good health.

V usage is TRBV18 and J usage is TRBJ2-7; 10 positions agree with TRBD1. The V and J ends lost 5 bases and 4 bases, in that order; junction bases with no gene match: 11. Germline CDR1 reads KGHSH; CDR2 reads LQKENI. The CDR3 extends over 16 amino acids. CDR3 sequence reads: CASSASPGQGTYEQYF. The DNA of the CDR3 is TGTGCCAGCTCAGCTAGTCCGGGACAGGGGACGTACGAGCAGTACTTC. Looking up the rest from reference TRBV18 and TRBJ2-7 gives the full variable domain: NAGVMQNPRHLVRRRGQEARLRCSPMKGHSHVYWYRQLPEEGLKFMVYLQKENIIDESGMPKERFSAEFPKEGPSILRIQQVVRGDSAAYFCASSASPGQGTYEQYFGPGTRLTVT.

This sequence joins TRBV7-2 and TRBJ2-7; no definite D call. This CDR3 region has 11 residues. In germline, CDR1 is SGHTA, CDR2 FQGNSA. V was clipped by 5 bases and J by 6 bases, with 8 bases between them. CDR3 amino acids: CASSPAIEQYF. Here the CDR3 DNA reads TGTGCCAGCAGCCCAGCGATCGAGCAGTACTTC.

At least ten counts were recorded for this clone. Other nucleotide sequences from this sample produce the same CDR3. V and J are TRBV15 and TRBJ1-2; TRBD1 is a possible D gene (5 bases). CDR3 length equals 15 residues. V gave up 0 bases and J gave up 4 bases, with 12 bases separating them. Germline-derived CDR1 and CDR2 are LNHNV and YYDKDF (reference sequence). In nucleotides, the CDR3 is TGTGCCACCAGCAGAGATACTCAGGGTAGCTATGGCTACACCTTC. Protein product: CATSRDTQGSYGYTF.

CDR3 in amino acids: CASGPRLLAEAFF. The DNA of the CDR3 is TGTGCTAGTGGTCCCAGGTTACTCGCTGAAGCTTTCTTT. V gene TRBV12-5 combines with J gene TRBJ1-1; D remains unclear. CDR1 LGHNT and CDR2 FRNRAP come from the germline V gene. This CDR3 comprises 13 residues. V lost 5 bases and J 6 bases, leaving 13 bases between the germline ends.

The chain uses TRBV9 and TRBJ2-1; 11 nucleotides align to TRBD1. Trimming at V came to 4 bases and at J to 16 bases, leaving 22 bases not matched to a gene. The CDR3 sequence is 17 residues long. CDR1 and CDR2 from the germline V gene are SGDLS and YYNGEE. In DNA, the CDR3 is TGTGCCAGCAGCCCATTCGAACCGGGACAGGGGGTCCATGAGCTCTTCTTC. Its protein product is CASSPFEPGQGVHELFF.

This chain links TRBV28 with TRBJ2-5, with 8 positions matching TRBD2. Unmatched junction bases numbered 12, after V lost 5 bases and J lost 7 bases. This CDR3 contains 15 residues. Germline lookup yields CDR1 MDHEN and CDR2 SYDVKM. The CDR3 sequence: CASSQYRREEATQYF. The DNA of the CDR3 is TGTGCCAGCAGTCAATATAGGCGGGAGGAAGCGACCCAGTACTTC.

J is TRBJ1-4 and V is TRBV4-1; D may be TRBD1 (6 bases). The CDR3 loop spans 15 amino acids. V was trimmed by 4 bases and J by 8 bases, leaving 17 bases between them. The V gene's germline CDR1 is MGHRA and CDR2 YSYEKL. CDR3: CASSPTGGAGEKLFF. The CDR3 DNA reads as TGCGCCAGCAGCCCGACCGGGGGCGCCGGAGAAAAACTGTTTTTT.

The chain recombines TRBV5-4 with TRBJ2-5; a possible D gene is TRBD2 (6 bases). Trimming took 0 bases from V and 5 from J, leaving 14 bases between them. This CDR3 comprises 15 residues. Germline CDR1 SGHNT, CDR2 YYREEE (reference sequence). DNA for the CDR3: TGTGCCAGCAGCTTGGCTGGGGCAGGAGGGGAGACCCAGTACTTC. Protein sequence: CASSLAGAGGETQYF.

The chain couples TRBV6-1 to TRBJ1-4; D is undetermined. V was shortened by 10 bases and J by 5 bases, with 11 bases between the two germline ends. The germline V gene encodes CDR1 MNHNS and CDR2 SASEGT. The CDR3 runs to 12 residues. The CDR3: CATRAGNEKLFF. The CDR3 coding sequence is TGTGCCACCCGGGCCGGCAATGAAAAACTGTTTTTT.

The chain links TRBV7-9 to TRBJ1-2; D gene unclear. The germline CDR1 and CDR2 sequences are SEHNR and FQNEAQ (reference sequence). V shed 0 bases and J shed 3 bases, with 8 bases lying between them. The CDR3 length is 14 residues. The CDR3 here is CASSLAGAYYGYTF. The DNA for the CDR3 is TGTGCCAGCAGCTTAGCCGGTGCCTACTATGGCTACACCTTC. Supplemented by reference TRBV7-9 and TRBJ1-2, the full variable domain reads DTGVSQNPRHKITKRGQNVTFRCDPISEHNRLYWYRQTLGQGPEFLTYFQNEAQLEKSRLLSDRFSAERPKGSFSTLEIQRTEQGDSAMYLCASSLAGAYYGYTFGSGTRLTVV.

The CDR3 region has the DNA TGTGCCAGCAGGGAAGCGAACACCGGGGAGCTGTTTTTT. Residues: CASREANTGELFF. This rearrangement joins TRBV6-5 to TRBJ2-2; D remains ambiguous. Germline loops: CDR1 MNHEY, CDR2 SVGAGI. This CDR3 is built from 13 residues. V lost 6 bases and J lost 0, with 5 bases in between.

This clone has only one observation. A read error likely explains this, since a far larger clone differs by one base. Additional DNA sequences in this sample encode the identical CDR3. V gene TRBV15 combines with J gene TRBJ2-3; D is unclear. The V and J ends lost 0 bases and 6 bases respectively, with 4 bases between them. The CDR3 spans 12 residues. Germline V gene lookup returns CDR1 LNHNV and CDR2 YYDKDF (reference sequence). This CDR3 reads CATSRDRDTQYF. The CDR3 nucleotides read TGTGCCACCAGCAGAGATCGGGATACGCAGTATTTT.

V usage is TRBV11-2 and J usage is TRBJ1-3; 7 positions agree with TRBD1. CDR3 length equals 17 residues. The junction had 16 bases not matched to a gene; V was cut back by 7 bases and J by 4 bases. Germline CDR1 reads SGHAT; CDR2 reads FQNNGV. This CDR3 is CASTNHNRDSGGNTIYF. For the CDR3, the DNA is TGTGCCAGCACCAACCACAACCGGGACAGCGGGGGAAACACCATATATTTT.

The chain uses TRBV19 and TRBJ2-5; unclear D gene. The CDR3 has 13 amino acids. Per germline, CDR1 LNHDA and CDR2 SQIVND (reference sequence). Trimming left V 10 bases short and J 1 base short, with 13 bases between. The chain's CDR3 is CATGGVIQETQYF. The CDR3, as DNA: TGTGCCACTGGCGGAGTGATCCAAGAGACCCAGTACTTC.

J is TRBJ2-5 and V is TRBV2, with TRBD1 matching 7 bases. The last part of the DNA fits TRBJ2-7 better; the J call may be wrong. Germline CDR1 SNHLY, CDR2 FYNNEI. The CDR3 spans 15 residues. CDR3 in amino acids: CASSEWRQGPYEQYF. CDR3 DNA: TGTGCCAGCAGTGAATGGAGACAGGGTCCCTACGAGCAGTACTTC.

This CDR3 reads CASSLQRGYRNEQFF. DNA for the CDR3: TGTGCCAGCAGCTTACAAAGGGGTTACAGGAATGAGCAGTTCTTC. The chain joins TRBV11-2 to TRBJ2-1; possibly TRBD1 for D (5 bases). V was pared by 2 bases and J by 7 bases, with 15 bases between. This CDR3 is built from 15 residues. Germline-derived CDR1 and CDR2 are SGHAT and FQNNGV.

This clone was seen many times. CDR3 nucleotides: TGTGCCAGCAGCTTAGGGACAGGTTTCACAGATACGCAGTATTTT. As protein: CASSLGTGFTDTQYF. This chain connects TRBV7-2 to TRBJ2-3, with 7 positions matching TRBD1. The CDR3 totals 15 residues. Germline V gene sequence: CDR1 SGHTA, CDR2 FQGNSA. Losses at the gene ends were 1 base for V and 2 bases for J; bases not matched to a gene: 3.

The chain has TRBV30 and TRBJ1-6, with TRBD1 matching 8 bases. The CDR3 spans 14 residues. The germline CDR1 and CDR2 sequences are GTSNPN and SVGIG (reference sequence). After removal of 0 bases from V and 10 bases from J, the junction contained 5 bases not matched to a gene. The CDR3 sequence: CAWSVIRGLSPLHF. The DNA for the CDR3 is TGTGCCTGGAGTGTAATCAGGGGGCTATCACCCCTCCACTTT.

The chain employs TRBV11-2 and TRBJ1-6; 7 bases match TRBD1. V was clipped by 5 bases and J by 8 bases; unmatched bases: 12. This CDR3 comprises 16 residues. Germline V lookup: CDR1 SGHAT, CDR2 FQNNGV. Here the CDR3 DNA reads TGTGCCAGCAGCCCCGTTTGGGGACAGAAAGATTCACCCCTCCACTTT. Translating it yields CASSPVWGQKDSPLHF.

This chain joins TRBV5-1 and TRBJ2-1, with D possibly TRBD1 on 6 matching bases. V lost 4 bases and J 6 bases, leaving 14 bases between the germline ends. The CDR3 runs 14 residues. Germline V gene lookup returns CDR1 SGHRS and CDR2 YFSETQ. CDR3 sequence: CASSMGQNLNEQFF. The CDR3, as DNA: TGCGCCAGCAGCATGGGACAAAATCTCAATGAGCAGTTCTTC.

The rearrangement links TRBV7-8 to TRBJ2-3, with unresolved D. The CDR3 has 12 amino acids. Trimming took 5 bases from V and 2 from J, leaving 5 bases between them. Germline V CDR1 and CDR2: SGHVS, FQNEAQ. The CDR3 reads CASSTYTDTQYF. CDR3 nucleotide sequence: TGTGCCAGCAGCACCTACACAGATACGCAGTATTTT.

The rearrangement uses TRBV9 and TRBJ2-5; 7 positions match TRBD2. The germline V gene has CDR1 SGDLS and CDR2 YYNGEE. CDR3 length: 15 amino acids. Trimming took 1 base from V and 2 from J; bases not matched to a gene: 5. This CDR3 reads CASSVMGEGQETQYF. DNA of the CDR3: TGTGCCAGCAGCGTAATGGGGGAGGGACAAGAGACCCAGTACTTC.

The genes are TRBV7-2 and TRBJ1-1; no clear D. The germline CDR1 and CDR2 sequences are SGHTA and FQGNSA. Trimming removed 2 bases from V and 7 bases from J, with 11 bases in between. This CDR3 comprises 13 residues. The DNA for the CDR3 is TGTGCCAGCAGCTTACGGGGAATCGGTGAAGCTTTCTTT. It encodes CASSLRGIGEAFF.

The CDR3: CACVWGGNTEAFF. CDR3 coding DNA: TGTGCCTGCGTATGGGGAGGGAACACTGAAGCTTTCTTT. The chain couples TRBV30 to TRBJ1-1; D remains unclear. Trimming shortened V by 6 bases and J by 1 base, and 12 bases separated the two germline ends. The V gene's germline CDR1 is GTSNPN and CDR2 SVGIG (reference sequence). CDR3 size: 13 residues.

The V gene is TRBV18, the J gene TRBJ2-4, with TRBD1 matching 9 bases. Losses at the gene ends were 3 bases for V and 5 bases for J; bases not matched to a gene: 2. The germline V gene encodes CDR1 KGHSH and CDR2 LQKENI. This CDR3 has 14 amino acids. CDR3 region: CASSPGQGENIQYF. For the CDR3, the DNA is TGTGCCAGCTCACCGGGACAGGGCGAAAACATTCAGTACTTC. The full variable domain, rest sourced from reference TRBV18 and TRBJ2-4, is NAGVMQNPRHLVRRRGQEARLRCSPMKGHSHVYWYRQLPEEGLKFMVYLQKENIIDESGMPKERFSAEFPKEGPSILRIQQVVRGDSAAYFCASSPGQGENIQYFGAGTRLSVL.

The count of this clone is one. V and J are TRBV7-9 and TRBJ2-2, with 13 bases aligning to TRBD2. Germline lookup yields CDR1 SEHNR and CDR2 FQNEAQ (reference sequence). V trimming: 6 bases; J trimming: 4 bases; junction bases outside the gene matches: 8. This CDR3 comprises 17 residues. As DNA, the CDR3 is TGTGCCAGCAGACCGAGGACTAGCGGGGGACCCACCGGGGAGCTGTTTTTT. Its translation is CASRPRTSGGPTGELFF.

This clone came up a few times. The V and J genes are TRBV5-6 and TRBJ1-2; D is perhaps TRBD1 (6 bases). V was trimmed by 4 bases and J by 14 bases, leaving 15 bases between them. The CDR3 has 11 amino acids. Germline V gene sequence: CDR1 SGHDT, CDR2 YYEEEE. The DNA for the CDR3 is TGTGCCAGCAGCGAAACAGGGTCTGAGACCTTC. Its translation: CASSETGSETF.

The CDR3 reads CASTLTLGTGGGNTIYF. The CDR3 DNA is TGTGCCAGCACCCTTACCCTGGGGACAGGAGGCGGAAACACCATATATTTT. The chain joins TRBV9 to TRBJ1-3; TRBD1 matches 8 bases. The V gene's germline CDR1 is SGDLS and CDR2 YYNGEE. Trimming at V came to 6 bases and at J to 4 bases, leaving 15 bases not matched to a gene. The CDR3 has 17 residues.